The sequence of this T cell receptor beta chain was determined in a study of blood T cell repertoires in COVID-19. At the level of the study: Nucleic acid was either cDNA or gDNA, and it came from T cells, B-cell-depleted T cells, or PBMCs.

The ends were cut back, 1 base at V and 2 bases at J, with 8 bases in the middle. The CDR3 is 14 residues long. CDR1 MNHEY and CDR2 SVGAGI come from the germline V gene. This clone was observed a single time. In the original processing: Amplified reference gene primers provided the basis for estimating nucleated cell counts. TCRdb's table, derived via immunoSEQ multiplex PCR, lists solely in-frame clones and lacks some. The V and J calls and clone size come from that table; D and trimming were worked out from the DNA. Of 250,000 to 350,000 clones listed, approximately 88% are singletons. The TCR sequence derives from a young man with active or convalescent COVID-19. The V call is TRBV6-5, the J call TRBJ1-2, with TRBD1 as a possible D gene (6 bases). Sequencing input: peripheral blood. As DNA, the CDR3 is TGTGCCAGCAGTTACTTACAGGGAAACTATGGCTACACCTTC. Translated: CASSYLQGNYGYTF.